This is a list of T cell receptor beta chains from one sample in a study of regulatory T cells in long-lasting Graves disease. TCRdb redid the calling of the multiplex PCR reads with MiXCR, one entry per CDR3 protein. The data show 400,000 to 500,000 distinct CDR3 sequences, approximately 23% seen once. Specimen: peripheral blood mononuclear cells (PBMCs), collected when the disease was refractory, from a patient treated with antithyroid drugs. The receptors shown here come from a female donor with Graves disease. The CDR3 runs from the conserved cysteine through the conserved F or W. A D gene is named only where the DNA matches it firmly. Not all rows give a size; the values are once, few, many and, for expanded clones, a class.

clone_size,v_call,d_call,j_call,cdr3_nt,cdr3_aa
.,TRBV6-5,.,TRBJ2-5,TGTGCCAGCAGTTACTCGAAAGGACGGGAAGAGACCCAGTACTTC,CASSYSKGREETQYF
many,TRBV10-3,.,TRBJ2-5,TGTGCCATCAGTGAGTCTATGGGAGGAGAGACCCAGTACTTC,CAISESMGGETQYF
many,TRBV28,.,TRBJ1-2,TGTGCCAGCAGTTTAGTTCAACCTAACTATGGCTACACCTTC,CASSLVQPNYGYTF
.,TRBV14,.,TRBJ2-5,TGTGCCAGCAGCCAAGGGCTACCGTGGGAGACCCAGTACTTC,CASSQGLPWETQYF
many,TRBV29-1,TRBD1,TRBJ2-5,TGCAGCGTTGTGGGGGATGGACAGGAAGAGACCCAGTACTTC,CSVVGDGQEETQYF
.,TRBV7-3,TRBD2,TRBJ2-2,TGTGCCAGCAGCTTAATGGGCGGGAGTAACGGGGAGCTGTTTTTT,CASSLMGGSNGELFF
few,TRBV6-2/TRBV6-3,TRBD1,TRBJ1-1,TGTGCCAGCACCCCAACAGGGGGTCTGTTCCGAACCACCTTT,CASTPTGGLFRTTF
.,TRBV30,TRBD2,TRBJ2-3,TGTGCCTGGGTGGGTGATAGCGGGGTTTCCACAGATACGCAGTATTTT,CAWVGDSGVSTDTQYF
.,TRBV11-2,.,TRBJ2-3,TGTGCCAGCAGCCGGATCGGGGGCACAGATACGCAGTATTTT,CASSRIGGTDTQYF
.,TRBV5-1,.,TRBJ1-1,TGCGCCAGCAGCCTACGCGGCCTGGGCACTGAAGCTTTCTTT,CASSLRGLGTEAFF
few,TRBV20-1,.,TRBJ1-6,TGCAGTGCTAGTAAAGGGGGTGGGAATTCACCCCTCCACTTT,CSASKGGGNSPLHF
many,TRBV24-1,TRBD1,TRBJ1-2,TGTGCCACCAGTGATGATCCGGGACAGGGTTATGGCTACACCTTC,CATSDDPGQGYGYTF
.,TRBV5-1,.,TRBJ1-5,TGCGCCAGCAGCGTAGACGGGACACCCGATCAGCCCCAGCATTTT,CASSVDGTPDQPQHF
many,TRBV10-3,.,TRBJ2-5,TGTGCCATCAGTGAGCGAACGGGCCTGGGAGAGACCCAGTACTTC,CAISERTGLGETQYF
many,TRBV7-9,.,TRBJ2-4,TGTGCCAGCAGCTACGGAGTACTTGACGTTCAGTACTTC,CASSYGVLDVQYF
.,TRBV14,.,TRBJ2-7,TGTGCCAGCAGTCATCTGTCAGGGACATACGAGCAGTACTTC,CASSHLSGTYEQYF
.,TRBV11-1,.,TRBJ2-1,TGTGCCAGCAGCTCGGTTAGGGGAGACGGTGAGCAGTTCTTC,CASSSVRGDGEQFF
.,TRBV19,TRBD2,TRBJ2-7,TGTGCCAGTAGTCCACTAGCGGGATCCTACGAGCAGTACTTC,CASSPLAGSYEQYF
many,TRBV9,.,TRBJ1-1,TGTGCCAGCAGCGTAGAACGCCAAGGGACTGAAGCTTTCTTT,CASSVERQGTEAFF
few,TRBV11-2,TRBD1,TRBJ1-4,TGTGCCAGCAGCCGGGACAGGGGCCGAGGTGAAAAACTGTTTTTT,CASSRDRGRGEKLFF
few,TRBV29-1,.,TRBJ1-1,TGCAGCGTTGAAGGCGTCAGGGTAAACACTGAAGCTTTCTTT,CSVEGVRVNTEAFF
.,TRBV28,.,TRBJ2-7,TGTGCCAGCAGTTTCGATGTCAGGCAGTACTTC,CASSFDVRQYF
.,TRBV6-2/TRBV6-3,.,TRBJ1-1,TGTGCCAGCAGTTACGGGGCATCCACTGAAGCTTTCTTT,CASSYGASTEAFF
.,TRBV7-2,TRBD1,TRBJ1-6,TGTGCCAGCAGCTTAGGGGGACAGGGAGTTTCCTATAATTCACCCCTCCACTTT,CASSLGGQGVSYNSPLHF
many,TRBV28,TRBD1,TRBJ1-2,TGTGCCAGCAGTTCAGGGGGTTCAAACTATGGCTACACCTTC,CASSSGGSNYGYTF
.,TRBV30,.,TRBJ2-7,TGTGCCTGGAGTTTCGGGGCGGGGCTAGGCGAGCAGTACTTC,CAWSFGAGLGEQYF
many,TRBV7-8,TRBD1,TRBJ1-5,TGTGCCAGCAGCTTAAAGGACAGGGGGCTCAATCAGCCCCAGCATTTT,CASSLKDRGLNQPQHF
.,TRBV7-9,TRBD1,TRBJ1-2,TGTGCCAGCAGCTTAGTTGTCCCCCCCCGTCGGGACAGAAGAACTAACTATGGCTACACCTTC,CASSLVVPPRRDRRTNYGYTF
.,TRBV27,.,TRBJ1-3,TGTGCCAGCAGTTTCAGAGGTATCGGAAACACCATATATTTT,CASSFRGIGNTIYF
few,TRBV2,.,TRBJ2-1,TGTGCCGGGCGCCAAACCGGGACTGGGACGGACAATGAGCAGTTCTTC,CAGRQTGTGTDNEQFF